This TCR beta chain derives from a study of T cells in Graves' hyperthyroidism and ophthalmopathy. General study points: Stable hyperthyroidism was told apart from ophthalmopathy by a model built on 13 V-J features. A median about 6.2 months before onset, the model predicted ophthalmopathy.

Patients aged 18 to 65 had newly diagnosed hyperthyroidism lasting under 2 months. Reasons for excluding patients were uncontrolled infection, other autoimmune disease, pregnancy or lactation. Authors of the study amplified TCR beta CDR3 regions from RNA transcripts. RT-PCR in the first round (using the HTBI primer set) targeted the TCR CDR3. TCRdb recomputed calls from the multiplex PCR reads with MiXCR, one row per CDR3 protein. The sample consists of some 300,000 distinct CDR3 sequences, less than 15% of them appearing once. Trimming cost V 4 bases and J 1 base, with 13 bases left between them. Germline CDR1 reads SQVTM; CDR2 reads ANQGSEA. The CDR3 is 14 residues long. Many counts were recorded for this clonotype. Its antigen is unknown.

The TCR was taken from a woman aged 30 to 39 with Graves' hyperthyroidism that later progressed to Graves' ophthalmopathy. The chain employs TRBV29-1 and TRBJ2-5, with D maybe TRBD1 (5 bases). Sequencing was carried out using blood. CDR3 loop: CSVVGVLGQETQYF. The CDR3 DNA is TGCAGCGTTGTAGGGGTCTTAGGCCAAGAGACCCAGTACTTC.